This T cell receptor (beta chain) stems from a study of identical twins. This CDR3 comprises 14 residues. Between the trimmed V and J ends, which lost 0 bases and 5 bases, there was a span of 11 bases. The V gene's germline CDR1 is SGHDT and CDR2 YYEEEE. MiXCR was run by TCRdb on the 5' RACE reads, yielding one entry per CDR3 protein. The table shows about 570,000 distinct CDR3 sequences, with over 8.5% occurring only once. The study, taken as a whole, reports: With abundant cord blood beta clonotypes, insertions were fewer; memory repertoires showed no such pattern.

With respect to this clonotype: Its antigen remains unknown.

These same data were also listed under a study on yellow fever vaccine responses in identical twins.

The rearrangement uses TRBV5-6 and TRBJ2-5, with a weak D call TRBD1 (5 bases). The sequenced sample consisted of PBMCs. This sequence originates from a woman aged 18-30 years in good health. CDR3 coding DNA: TGTGCCAGCAGCTTGGCAGGGTATTTGGAGACCCAGTACTTC. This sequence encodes CASSLAGYLETQYF.